This note documents a single TCR beta chain sequence. The antigen remains unidentified. Libraries were prepared by immunoSEQ multiplex PCR; TCRdb keeps only in-frame clonotypes and omits some of them. The data show about 63,000 clones, with around 78% seen just once and about 3.5% held by the top ten. This record comes from a study of siplizumab effects on memory and regulatory T cells. Study-level results: The alloresponse seemed to draw substantially on naive T cells, which appeared more diverse than memory cells. Whether the proliferating Tregs (from siplizumab cultures) were suppressive was not confirmed.

Germline V gene sequence: CDR1 KGHSH, CDR2 LQKENI. This CDR3 spans 16 amino acids. The V end lost 3 bases, the J end lost 5 bases, and 20 bases lay between the germline ends. The TCR originated in a human donor in good health. The sequenced sample was memory CD4+ T cells sorted from blood. The V call is TRBV18, the J call TRBJ2-7; no clear D. The CDR3 protein is CASSPRVGAQPNEQYF. CDR3 DNA: TGTGCCAGCTCACCTAGGGTAGGAGCACAACCCAACGAGCAGTACTTC.